These T cell receptor beta chains were read from a single sample in a study of vaccination and CD4 T cells after COVID-19. Their cognate antigens are unknown. TCRdb re-called the PCR reads with MiXCR, one entry per CDR3 protein. The sample contains under 20,000 distinct CDR3 sequences, around two fifths of which appear only once. The sequenced sample was cultured CD4+ T cells from blood. These receptors came from a human donor with COVID-19. Both conserved end residues are trimmed from each CDR3. Only some rows state a clone size, as once, few, many or a class for expanded clones.

size: -; J: TRBJ2-1; V: TRBV6-1; CDR3: ASIGTGGYNEQF
size: -; J: TRBJ2-5; V: TRBV20-1; CDR3: SAHPSVQETQY
size: -; J: TRBJ1-5; V: TRBV4-3; CDR3: ASSQEEGDQPQH
size: medium-sized; J: TRBJ1-6; V: TRBV20-1; CDR3: SARESSSYNSPLH
size: few; J: TRBJ1-2; V: TRBV5-8; CDR3: ASSFRWGATDYGYT
size: few; J: TRBJ1-5; V: TRBV15; CDR3: ATTGGGNQPQH
size: few; J: TRBJ1-5; V: TRBV6-2/TRBV6-3; CDR3: ASQAYSGYNQPQH
size: -; J: TRBJ2-1; V: TRBV20-1; CDR3: SATLLAGGHYNEQF
size: -; J: TRBJ2-2; V: TRBV9; CDR3: ASSVVPATANTGELF
size: -; J: TRBJ2-2; V: TRBV24-1; CDR3: ATSDFTREGTGELF
size: few; J: TRBJ1-6; V: TRBV7-2; CDR3: ASSFISSYPLH
size: -; J: TRBJ2-3; V: TRBV20-1; CDR3: SARGGFADTQY
size: few; J: TRBJ2-3; V: TRBV7-2; CDR3: ASSTSPTSVGDTQY
size: few; J: TRBJ1-4; V: TRBV7-2; CDR3: ASSYGGVTNEKLF
size: few; J: TRBJ1-2; V: TRBV7-3; CDR3: ASSYGQGGGYT
size: -; J: TRBJ2-7; V: TRBV19; CDR3: ASTRAGSRTGGFEQY
size: medium-sized; J: TRBJ1-5; V: TRBV20-1; CDR3: SASTEQGGNQPQH
size: few; J: TRBJ2-7; V: TRBV6-5; CDR3: ASSSEGVGEQY
size: few; J: TRBJ1-6; V: TRBV7-8; CDR3: ASSSTQVVPPLH
size: -; J: TRBJ2-1; V: TRBV4-2; CDR3: ASSQGRTGTSGGGEQF
size: -; J: TRBJ1-5; V: TRBV4-1; CDR3: ASSQSGTGNQPQH
size: few; J: TRBJ2-5; V: TRBV6-2/TRBV6-3; CDR3: ASRLGLGTFQETQY
size: -; J: TRBJ1-4; V: TRBV19; CDR3: ASSIATGATNEKLF
size: few; J: TRBJ2-3; V: TRBV20-1; CDR3: SALLAGATDTQY
size: -; J: TRBJ2-7; V: TRBV20-1; CDR3: SARLGYSTYEQY
size: -; J: TRBJ1-1; V: TRBV11-2; CDR3: ASSRTGGGRGEAF
size: medium-sized; J: TRBJ1-1; V: TRBV7-8; CDR3: ASSRGSNTEAF
size: -; J: TRBJ2-4; V: TRBV7-2; CDR3: ASSSQTGLAGQGAKNIQY
size: -; J: TRBJ2-7; V: TRBV19; CDR3: ASSKGQRQGYEQY
size: -; J: TRBJ1-6; V: TRBV6-4; CDR3: ASSLPDGQASFYNSPLH
size: -; J: TRBJ1-3; V: TRBV5-1; CDR3: ASSLSRQGSGNTIY
size: -; J: TRBJ2-6; V: TRBV7-2; CDR3: ASSSYSSGANVLT
size: few; J: TRBJ2-5; V: TRBV7-2; CDR3: ASSLSSRETQY
size: -; J: TRBJ2-3; V: TRBV6-1; CDR3: ASSPLVAGGFSTDTQY
size: -; J: TRBJ2-2; V: TRBV20-1; CDR3: SAVSGTSATGELF
size: -; J: TRBJ1-2; V: TRBV4-3; CDR3: ASSQYLNGPREGYT
size: few; J: TRBJ1-1; V: TRBV14; CDR3: ASRGDRVTEAF
size: few; J: TRBJ2-2; V: TRBV2; CDR3: ASSGDLTWTGNTGELF
size: -; J: TRBJ1-5; V: TRBV4-3; CDR3: ASSQLRDPLGNQPQH
size: -; J: TRBJ2-1; V: TRBV5-8; CDR3: ASSGGQGWNEQF
size: -; J: TRBJ2-7; V: TRBV2; CDR3: ASSMAGQYEQY
size: -; J: TRBJ1-6; V: TRBV12-3/TRBV12-4; CDR3: ASSWGMGSGSYNSPLH
size: few; J: TRBJ1-1; V: TRBV20-1; CDR3: SVMTGNTEAF
size: few; J: TRBJ1-6; V: TRBV7-2; CDR3: ASSNQGQGNSPLH
size: -; J: TRBJ2-3; V: TRBV7-2; CDR3: ASSFSLLNTDTQY
size: -; J: TRBJ1-2; V: TRBV7-9; CDR3: ASSLLRGNGYT
size: -; J: TRBJ2-2; V: TRBV7-9; CDR3: ASAPQAAGIGGELF
size: few; J: TRBJ1-6; V: TRBV5-6; CDR3: ASSLARSLYSPLH
size: -; J: TRBJ2-1; V: TRBV4-3; CDR3: ASSPSVSYNEQF
size: few; J: TRBJ1-2; V: TRBV27; CDR3: ASSLREGYGYT
size: few; J: TRBJ2-5; V: TRBV30; CDR3: AWSVPGRETQY
size: -; J: TRBJ2-5; V: TRBV30; CDR3: AWRRTGTSGRGTQY
size: -; J: TRBJ1-2; V: TRBV20-1; CDR3: SAGAGAETDYGYT
size: few; J: TRBJ1-5; V: TRBV12-3/TRBV12-4; CDR3: ASSLAQLNQPQH
size: few; J: TRBJ1-5; V: TRBV30; CDR3: AWRQPRSDQPQH
size: -; J: TRBJ1-1; V: TRBV7-8; CDR3: ASSLAVRGVNTEAF
size: -; J: TRBJ2-7; V: TRBV5-6; CDR3: ASSLVAGSEEQY
size: -; J: TRBJ1-3; V: TRBV20-1; CDR3: SARRTLFSRNTIY
size: once; J: TRBJ2-2; V: TRBV11-2; CDR3: ASSLWRGTGELF
size: -; J: TRBJ2-7; V: TRBV20-1; CDR3: SAIDRGWYEQY